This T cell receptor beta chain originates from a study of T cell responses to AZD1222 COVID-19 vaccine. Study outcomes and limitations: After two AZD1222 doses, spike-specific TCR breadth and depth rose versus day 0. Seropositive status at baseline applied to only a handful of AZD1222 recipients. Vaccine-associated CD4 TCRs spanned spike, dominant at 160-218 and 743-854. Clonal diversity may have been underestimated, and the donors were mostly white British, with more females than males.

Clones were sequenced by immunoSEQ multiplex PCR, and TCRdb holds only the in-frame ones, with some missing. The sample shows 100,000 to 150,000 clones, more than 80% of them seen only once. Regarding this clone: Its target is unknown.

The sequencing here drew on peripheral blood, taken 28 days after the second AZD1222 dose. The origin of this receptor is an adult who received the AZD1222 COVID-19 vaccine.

The CDR3 DNA reads TGCGCCAGCAGCGGGACAGGGTACAATGAGCAGTTCTTC. As protein: CASSGTGYNEQFF. J is TRBJ2-1 and V is TRBV5-1, with 9 positions matching TRBD1. The CDR3 extends over 13 amino acids. In germline, CDR1 is SGHRS, CDR2 YFSETQ. Trimming removed 4 bases from V and 4 bases from J; junction bases left unmatched: 0.